The 20 T cell receptor beta chains given below trace back to one sample, sequenced in a study of blood T cell repertoires in COVID-19. Sequencing used immunoSEQ multiplex PCR; TCRdb keeps in-frame clones, though not all of them. The table lists nearly 90,000 clones, about 87% of them singletons. Material for sequencing was peripheral blood. These receptors originate from a man older than 75 with acute or convalescent COVID-19.

The CDR3 loop is CASSLDAAAANTGELFF. In DNA, the CDR3 is TGTGCCAGCAGCTTGGATGCCGCGGCAGCGAACACCGGGGAGCTGTTTTTT. This chain uses TRBV7-8 with TRBJ2-2; D gene unclear. The CDR3 has 17 residues. With 3 bases removed from V and 0 bases from J, the gap between germline ends came to 14 bases. Germline V gene sequence: CDR1 SGHVS, CDR2 FQNEAQ.

The V call is TRBV6-2 or TRBV6-3, the J call TRBJ2-7; 8 nucleotides agree with TRBD2. Germline V CDR1 and CDR2: MNHEY, SVGEGT. Trimming took 2 bases from V and 0 from J; bases not matched to a gene: 0. There are 14 residues in the CDR3. The CDR3 sequence: CASSYTSGSYEQYF. DNA of the CDR3: TGTGCCAGCAGTTACACTAGCGGCTCCTACGAGCAGTACTTC.

V and J are TRBV24-1 and TRBJ1-1, with 7 bases identical to TRBD1. The germline gives CDR1 KGHDR, CDR2 SFDVKD. The CDR3 sequence is 14 residues long. V was clipped by 4 bases and J by 10 bases; unmatched bases: 11. The CDR3 protein is CATSDPGQAGGAFF. Written as DNA, the CDR3 is TGTGCCACCAGTGACCCCGGACAGGCCGGAGGAGCTTTCTTT.

This sequence joins TRBV7-3 and TRBJ2-1, with 11 bases fitting TRBD2. V gave up 2 bases and J gave up 5 bases; unmatched junction bases: 2. The CDR3 runs 15 residues. CDR1 and CDR2 (germline): SGHTA, FQGTGA. The CDR3 nucleotides are TGTGCCAGCAGCTTACTAGCGGGAGGTGACAATGAGCAGTTCTTC. Amino acids: CASSLLAGGDNEQFF. The full variable domain, in which reference TRBV7-3 and TRBJ2-1 provide the parts outside the CDR3, is GAGVSQTPSNKVTEKGKYVELRCDPISGHTALYWYRQSLGQGPEFLIYFQGTGAADDSGLPNDRFFAVRPEGSVSTLKIQRTERGDSAVYLCASSLLAGGDNEQFFGPGTRLTVL.

The chain links TRBV7-2 to TRBJ1-4; possible D gene TRBD1, 6 bases. Per germline, CDR1 SGHTA and CDR2 FQGNSA. V was shortened by 2 bases and J by 7 bases, with 11 bases between the two germline ends. This CDR3 has 14 residues. The CDR3 DNA reads as TGTGCCAGCAGCTTATTGGGGACACCTGAAAAACTGTTTTTT. It encodes CASSLLGTPEKLFF. The complete variable domain, with remaining parts taken from reference TRBV7-2 and TRBJ1-4, reads GAGVSQSPSNKVTEKGKDVELRCDPISGHTALYWYRQSLGQGLEFLIYFQGNSAPDKSGLPSDRFSAERTGGSVSTLTIQRTQQEDSAVYLCASSLLGTPEKLFFGSGTQLSVL.

The V and J genes are TRBV28 and TRBJ2-1, with TRBD2 identical over 7 bases. Germline V gives CDR1 MDHEN, CDR2 SYDVKM. V shed 0 bases and J 7 bases; nucleotides not matched to a gene: 6. CDR3 length equals 15 residues. CDR3 sequence (DNA): TGTGCCAGCAGTTTATGGGGAGGGCCTGGGAATGAGCAGTTCTTC. Its protein product is CASSLWGGPGNEQFF.

The J gene is TRBJ1-3, the V gene TRBV5-6, with D unresolved. Germline CDR1 and CDR2: SGHDT and YYEEEE. The CDR3 is made up of 12 amino acids. The V end lost 2 bases, the J end lost 4 bases, and 4 bases lay between the germline ends. The CDR3 is CASSFSGNTIYF. The CDR3 bases are TGTGCCAGCAGCTTCTCCGGAAACACCATATATTTT.

This chain uses TRBV5-6 with TRBJ1-1, with TRBD1 matching 10 bases. V gave up 4 bases and J gave up 1 base; unmatched junction bases: 7. Germline V CDR1 and CDR2: SGHDT, YYEEEE. The CDR3 spans 16 residues. The CDR3 here is CASSGDRGRGNTEAFF. DNA for the CDR3: TGTGCCAGCAGCGGGGACAGGGGAAGAGGGAACACTGAAGCTTTCTTT.

The chain has TRBV7-2 and TRBJ2-6, with a weak D call TRBD1 (5 bases). The CDR3 is 16 amino acids. V was cut by 0 bases and J by 2 bases, with 8 bases left in between. Germline CDR1 SGHTA, CDR2 FQGNSA. The CDR3 DNA follows: TGTGCCAGCAGCTTAGCGCCCAGGGCTGGGGCCAACGTCCTGACTTTC. Its protein product is CASSLAPRAGANVLTF.

V gene TRBV28 combines with J gene TRBJ2-2; 8 bases map to TRBD1. Unmatched junction bases numbered 7, after V lost 6 bases and J lost 4 bases. The CDR3 has 15 amino acids. Germline loops: CDR1 MDHEN, CDR2 SYDVKM. CDR3 DNA sequence: TGTGCCAGCAGAACCCGGACAGGGCCCACCGGGGAGCTGTTTTTT. It specifies CASRTRTGPTGELFF.

For the CDR3, the DNA is TGTGCCAGCACCCGGGATAAGGTTATGAACACTGAAGCTTTCTTT. As protein: CASTRDKVMNTEAFF. The chain couples TRBV2 to TRBJ1-1; D gene unclear. The CDR3 is 15 residues long. V gave up 7 bases and J gave up 0 bases, with 15 bases separating them. CDR1 is SNHLY, CDR2 FYNNEI, per germline.

The chain combines TRBV6-5 with TRBJ1-5, with D uncertain. The CDR3 has 13 residues. The germline CDR1 and CDR2 sequences are MNHEY and SVGAGI. With 5 bases removed from V and 9 bases from J, the gap between germline ends came to 14 bases. In nucleotides, the CDR3 is TGTGCCAGCAGTAACCCAGCGGAAGGGCCCCAGCATTTT. It codes for CASSNPAEGPQHF.

V is TRBV5-6 and J is TRBJ1-6; unclear D gene. CDR3 length: 15 amino acids. Germline loops: CDR1 SGHDT, CDR2 YYEEEE. The ends were cut back, 3 bases at V and 0 bases at J, with 7 bases in the middle. The CDR3 loop reads CASSSVSSYNSPLHF. Here the CDR3 DNA reads TGTGCCAGCAGCTCGGTGAGCTCCTATAATTCACCCCTCCACTTT.

This clone was seen more than once but under ten times. The CDR3, as DNA: TGTGCCAGCAGCTTAAGAGGGGGCCCCGCAGAGACCCAGTACTTC. Encoded protein: CASSLRGGPAETQYF. The chain employs TRBV7-8 and TRBJ2-5; 7 bases match TRBD1. CDR3 length: 15 amino acids. The germline V gene encodes CDR1 SGHVS and CDR2 FQNEAQ. Trimming at V came to 2 bases and at J to 4 bases, leaving 7 bases not matched to a gene.

J is TRBJ1-1 and V is TRBV5-1; TRBD1 matches 10 bases. There are 16 residues in the CDR3. Looked up from germline, CDR1 is SGHRS and CDR2 is YFSETQ. The V and J ends lost 3 bases and 4 bases, in that order; junction bases with no gene match: 9. The CDR3 reads CASSSRQTGGLTEAFF. The CDR3 region has the DNA TGCGCCAGCAGCTCCCGACAGACAGGGGGCCTCACTGAAGCTTTCTTT.

This chain uses TRBV19 with TRBJ2-2; 7 nucleotides match TRBD1. The V gene's germline CDR1 is LNHDA and CDR2 SQIVND (reference sequence). Trimming cost V 6 bases and J 6 bases; bases outside gene matches: 7. The CDR3 sequence is 14 residues long. The CDR3 DNA is TGTGCCAGTAGCGAAAACAGGGGAGCCGGGGAGCTGTTTTTT. Translated: CASSENRGAGELFF.

This chain joins TRBV10-3 and TRBJ2-3; 15 nucleotides agree with TRBD2. J was trimmed by 1 base and V by 2 bases; bases with no gene match: 16. In germline, CDR1 is ENHRY, CDR2 SYGVKD. The CDR3 has 22 amino acids. CDR3 in DNA: TGTGCCATCAGTGAGAGAGGACCCCGGGGACTAGCGGGAGGTGGGGGCACAGATACGCAGTATTTT. Its translation: CAISERGPRGLAGGGGTDTQYF.

This clone was detected once. The CDR3 reads CASSLADEPRGGYTF. In DNA, the CDR3 is TGCGCCAGCAGCTTGGCCGATGAGCCGCGGGGTGGCTACACCTTC. The chain combines TRBV5-1 with TRBJ1-2; no reliable D call. Trimming shortened V by 0 bases and J by 7 bases, and 16 bases separated the two germline ends. Germline loops: CDR1 SGHRS, CDR2 YFSETQ. The CDR3 contains 15 residues.

J is TRBJ2-7 and V is TRBV7-3, with TRBD1 matching 11 bases. J lost 5 bases, V lost 5 bases, and 8 bases had no gene match. Germline loops: CDR1 SGHTA, CDR2 FQGTGA. This CDR3 spans 15 amino acids. CDR3: CASSPGQGALNEQYF. The CDR3, as DNA: TGTGCCAGCAGCCCCGGACAGGGGGCGTTGAACGAGCAGTACTTC.

The CDR3 reads CASSLGQSSYNSPLHF. The CDR3 coding sequence is TGTGCCAGCAGCTTAGGACAGAGCTCCTATAATTCACCCCTCCACTTT. V and J are TRBV7-6 and TRBJ1-6, with D tentatively TRBD1 (5 bases). Germline values: CDR1 SGHVS, CDR2 FNYEAQ. The CDR3 runs to 16 residues. Trimming took 1 base from V and 0 from J, leaving 7 bases between them.